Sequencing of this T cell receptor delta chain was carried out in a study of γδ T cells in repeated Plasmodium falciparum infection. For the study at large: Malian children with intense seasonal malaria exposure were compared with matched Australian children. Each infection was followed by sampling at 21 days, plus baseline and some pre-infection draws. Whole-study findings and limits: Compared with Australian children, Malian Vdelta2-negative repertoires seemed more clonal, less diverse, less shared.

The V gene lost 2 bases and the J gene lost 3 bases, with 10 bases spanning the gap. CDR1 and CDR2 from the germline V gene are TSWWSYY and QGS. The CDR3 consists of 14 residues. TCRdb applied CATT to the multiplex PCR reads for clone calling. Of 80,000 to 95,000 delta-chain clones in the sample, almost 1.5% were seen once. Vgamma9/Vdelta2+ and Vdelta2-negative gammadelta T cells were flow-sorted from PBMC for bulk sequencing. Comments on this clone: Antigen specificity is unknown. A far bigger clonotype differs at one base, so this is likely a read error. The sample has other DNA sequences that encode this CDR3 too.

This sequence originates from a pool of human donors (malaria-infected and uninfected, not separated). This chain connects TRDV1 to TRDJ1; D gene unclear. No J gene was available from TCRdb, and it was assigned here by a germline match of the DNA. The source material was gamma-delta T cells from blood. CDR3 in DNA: TGTGCTCTTGGGGAATGGTTCGGCGCCGATAAACTCATCTTT. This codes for CALGEWFGADKLIF.